One sample yielded the 14 T cell receptor beta chains listed below, sequenced in a study of glioma-infiltrating T cells after dendritic cell vaccination. Repertoires were generated with immunoSEQ multiplex PCR, while TCRdb's copy carries only in-frame clones and drops some. This table has over 90,000 clones, about 83% appearing once. This specimen consisted of blood, obtained before dendritic cell vaccination. Receptors originate from a human donor with glioblastoma.

The rearrangement links TRBV30 to TRBJ2-7; TRBD1 agrees at 10 bases. Germline CDR1 reads GTSNPN; CDR2 reads SVGIG (reference sequence). The CDR3 is 12 amino acids. The CDR3 loop is CASDRGGYEQYF. In nucleotides, the CDR3 is TGTGCATCGGACAGGGGGGGATACGAGCAGTACTTC.

The chain couples TRBV18 to TRBJ1-2; 8 positions agree with TRBD1. With 5 bases clipped from V and 8 bases from J, the junction kept 7 bases outside the gene matches. CDR1 is KGHSH and CDR2 is LQKENI in the germline V gene. The CDR3 runs 13 residues. CDR3 in DNA: TGTGCCAGCTCAGAGACAGGGGCCTTGGGCTACACCTTC. Translation: CASSETGALGYTF.

This clone was observed once. This chain links TRBV5-4 with TRBJ2-7; 9 bases fit TRBD2. The germline gives CDR1 SGHNT, CDR2 YYREEE (reference sequence). With 0 bases clipped from V and 2 bases from J, the junction kept 3 bases outside the gene matches. CDR3 length equals 15 residues. CDR3 loop: CASSLGLAATYEQYF. The CDR3 DNA reads as TGTGCCAGCAGCTTGGGACTAGCGGCAACCTACGAGCAGTACTTC.

This sequence joins TRBV30 and TRBJ2-7, with unresolved D. V was pared by 0 bases and J by 6 bases, with 9 bases between. The CDR3 length is 12 residues. Germline CDR1 is GTSNPN and CDR2 is SVGIG (reference sequence). Here the CDR3 DNA reads TGTGCCTGGAGTGTACTTGCAACCGAGCAGTACTTC. Amino acids: CAWSVLATEQYF. The full variable domain, rest sourced from reference TRBV30 and TRBJ2-7, is SQTIHQWPATLVQPVGSPLSLECTVEGTSNPNLYWYRQAAGRGLQLLFYSVGIGQISSEVPQNLSASRPQDRQFILSSKKLLLSDSGFYLCAWSVLATEQYFGPGTRLTVT.

The table lists this clone with a few counts. The chain uses TRBV2 and TRBJ1-4; maybe TRBD1 (5 bases). The V gene lost 2 bases and the J gene lost 4 bases, with 11 bases spanning the gap. CDR1 is SNHLY, CDR2 FYNNEI, per germline. The CDR3 sequence is 15 residues long. The CDR3 DNA follows: TGTGCCAGCAGTGAAATACGACAGATTAATGAAAAACTGTTTTTT. Translating it yields CASSEIRQINEKLFF.

The V and J genes are TRBV4-1 and TRBJ2-1, with 13 bases that match TRBD2. V lost 6 bases and J lost 7; bases outside the gene matches: 6. The CDR3 has 15 residues. In germline, CDR1 is MGHRA, CDR2 YSYEKL. The CDR3 nucleotides are TGCGCCAGCAGACGGACTAGCGGGAGTGGAAATGAGCAGTTCTTC. Protein product: CASRRTSGSGNEQFF.

The rearrangement joins TRBV5-4 to TRBJ2-5; perhaps TRBD2 as D (5 bases). The J call may be wrong; the DNA end is better matched by TRBJ2-7. From germline, CDR1 is SGHNT and CDR2 YYREEE (reference sequence). This CDR3 region has 16 residues. CDR3 loop: CASSNPQAAHPYEQYF. For the CDR3, the DNA is TGTGCCAGCAGCAACCCACAAGCGGCCCACCCTTACGAGCAGTACTTC.

The chain carries TRBV6-1 and TRBJ1-5, with D perhaps TRBD1 (6 bases). Germline CDR1 is MNHNS and CDR2 is SASEGT. Deletions cut 2 bases from V and 0 bases from J, with 11 bases between. This CDR3 spans 16 amino acids. The CDR3 DNA reads as TGTGCCAGCAGTGAAAGGGGGGGGTATAGCAATCAGCCCCAGCATTTT. It yields the protein CASSERGGYSNQPQHF.

The chain joins TRBV19 to TRBJ1-2; 8 bases match TRBD1. The length of the CDR3 is 11 residues. Losses at the gene ends were 9 bases for V and 8 bases for J; bases not matched to a gene: 5. Germline loops: CDR1 LNHDA, CDR2 SQIVND (reference sequence). CDR3 nucleotides: TGTGCCAGAGGGACAGGTGGGGGCTACACCTTC. It is translated as CARGTGGGYTF.

The chain joins TRBV7-9 to TRBJ2-7, with a tentative D call TRBD1 (6 bases). CDR1 and CDR2 from the germline V gene are SEHNR and FQNEAQ (reference sequence). The V and J ends lost 5 bases and 5 bases respectively, with 22 bases between them. CDR3 length: 16 residues. In DNA, the CDR3 is TGTGCCAGCAGCCCCGGTGTAGGGGGACGGAGAAACGAGCAGTACTTC. This sequence encodes CASSPGVGGRRNEQYF.

The V and J genes are TRBV6-1 and TRBJ2-4, with a tentative D call TRBD2 (5 bases). Trimming pared 1 base from V and 3 bases from J, leaving 13 bases between. Germline lookup yields CDR1 MNHNS and CDR2 SASEGT. This CDR3 spans 16 amino acids. In DNA, the CDR3 is TGTGCCAGCAGTGAAGGGGAATGGGCGGGCAAAAACATTCAGTACTTC. Its protein is CASSEGEWAGKNIQYF.

This clone was seen only a few times. The chain has TRBV10-3 and TRBJ2-2, with TRBD1 as a possible D gene (5 bases). The germline V gene encodes CDR1 ENHRY and CDR2 SYGVKD. There are 16 residues in the CDR3. Trimming pared 6 bases from V and 0 bases from J, leaving 14 bases between. The CDR3 region has the DNA TGTGCCATCAGAGAAGGGGTGACTCCGAACACCGGGGAGCTGTTTTTT. It is translated as CAIREGVTPNTGELFF.

The J gene is TRBJ2-7, the V gene TRBV7-2, with D possibly TRBD2 on 5 matching bases. The CDR3 contains 15 residues. Per the germline V gene, CDR1 is SGHTA and CDR2 is FQGNSA. V dropped 2 bases and J dropped 6 bases, with 17 bases sitting between them. The CDR3, as DNA: TGTGCCAGCAGCTTAAGGGCGGGTCTACTACTCGAGCAGTACTTC. It yields the protein CASSLRAGLLLEQYF.

This clone has a single count. The CDR3 protein is CASSSLRGSNEQFF. In DNA, the CDR3 is TGTGCCAGCAGCTCCTTACGGGGGAGCAATGAGCAGTTCTTC. The chain links TRBV5-6 to TRBJ2-1; perhaps TRBD2 as D (6 bases). The CDR3 runs 14 residues. Between the trimmed V and J ends, which lost 3 bases and 6 bases, there was a span of 13 bases. Germline CDR1 SGHDT, CDR2 YYEEEE.